The T cell receptor (beta chain) described here comes from a study of tumor and adjacent non-tumor tissue in lung cancer. Notes on this clonotype: At one end the junction does not follow the germline gene, possibly because of a read error.

A modified ARM-PCR protocol with three rounds of nested PCR amplified TCRbeta. TCRdb reanalysed the multiplex PCR reads using MiXCR and keeps one entry per CDR3 protein. This sample has 60,000 to 85,000 distinct CDR3 sequences, with over 80% found just once. CDR3 length: 15 amino acids. The germline V gene encodes CDR1 SQVTM and CDR2 ANQGSEA. No cell sorting was done before RNA was extracted from the tissue. The sample comprised lung tumor tissue. The TCR comes from a woman between 45 and 65 years old with non-small cell lung cancer. This sequence joins TRBV29-1 and TRBJ1-3; D unresolved. The CDR3: CSVERRAFSGNIIYF. Here the CDR3 DNA reads TGCAGTGTTGAACGGCGGGCGTTCTCTGGAAACATCATATATTTT.